The next 15 T cell receptor beta chains were all read from a single sample in a study of blood T cell repertoires in COVID-19 (TCRdb year 2020). Library generation was performed with the immunoSEQ multiplex PCR assay. TCRdb retrieved this table from immuneACCESS and kept in-frame rearrangements only. Not all clones are present; in checked studies, unresolved V genes account for under half, and no reason is known for the remainder. The sample contains hundreds of thousands of clones, 65% to 90% of them found a single time. The ten largest clonotypes hold less than 6.5% of the sample. The sequencing sample was made of peripheral blood. Source of these receptors: a middle-aged man with active or convalescent COVID-19.

The chain links TRBV24-1 to TRBJ2-7; 7 bases line up with TRBD2. The CDR3 totals 13 residues. Germline CDR1 is KGHDR and CDR2 is SFDVKD. The trim removed 4 bases at V and 4 bases at J, leaving 3 bases unmatched. The CDR3 here is CATSEGGKYEQYF. DNA of the CDR3: TGTGCCACCAGTGAGGGGGGGAAGTACGAGCAGTACTTC.

The genes are TRBV13 and TRBJ2-7; 13 bases line up with TRBD2. J was trimmed by 4 bases and V by 4 bases; bases with no gene match: 1. The length of the CDR3 is 14 residues. Germline values: CDR1 PRHDT, CDR2 FYEKMQ (reference sequence). The CDR3 reads CASSSGLAGYEQYF. CDR3 nucleotide sequence: TGTGCCAGCAGCTCGGGACTAGCGGGATACGAGCAGTACTTC.

The J gene is TRBJ2-3, the V gene TRBV3-1 (or the pseudogene TRBV3-2); 12 bases are a match to TRBD2. Looked up from germline, CDR1 is LGHDT and CDR2 is YNNKEL (reference sequence). The CDR3 extends over 16 amino acids. Trimming removed 5 bases from V and 5 bases from J; junction bases left unmatched: 8. CDR3 DNA sequence: TGTGCCAGCAGCACGACTAGCGGGAGAGGGGTAGATACGCAGTATTTT. Translation gives CASSTTSGRGVDTQYF.

This sequence joins TRBV5-4 and TRBJ2-7; D possibly corresponds to TRBD1 (5 bases). Germline V gene lookup returns CDR1 SGHNT and CDR2 YYREEE (reference sequence). CDR3 size: 14 residues. V lost 2 bases, J lost 1 base, and 10 bases lay in between. CDR3 coding DNA: TGTGCCAGCAGCTTTGGGCAGGGATCCTACGAGCAGTACTTC. Protein sequence: CASSFGQGSYEQYF.

This rearrangement joins TRBV27 to TRBJ2-7; 7 bases agree with TRBD2. The germline CDR1 and CDR2 sequences are MNHEY and SMNVEV (reference sequence). The CDR3 covers 16 residues. V was pared by 5 bases and J by 1 base, with 11 bases of the junction left unmatched. CDR3 region: CASSSSAGVISYEQYF. As DNA, the CDR3 is TGTGCCAGCAGTAGTTCGGCGGGAGTGATTTCCTACGAGCAGTACTTC.

This sequence joins TRBV9 and TRBJ2-3; tentatively, D is TRBD2 (6 bases). Trimming removed 0 bases from V and 5 bases from J, with 19 bases in between. Germline-derived CDR1 and CDR2 are SGDLS and YYNGEE. This CDR3 is 17 amino acids long. The chain's CDR3 is CASSVETSRWMGDTQYF. CDR3 bases: TGTGCCAGCAGCGTAGAAACTAGCCGGTGGATGGGAGATACGCAGTATTTT.

The chain combines TRBV4-1 with TRBJ1-6; weak D call: TRBD1 (5 bases). Between the trimmed V and J ends, which lost 3 bases and 8 bases, there was a span of 17 bases. Germline-derived CDR1 and CDR2 are MGHRA and YSYEKL. The CDR3 extends over 16 amino acids. In DNA, the CDR3 is TGCGCCAGCAGCCAGGGGTTACAGGACGGGCATTCACCCCTCCACTTT. It codes for CASSQGLQDGHSPLHF.

This chain joins TRBV6-6 and TRBJ2-6, with D maybe TRBD2 (6 bases). V was cut by 2 bases and J by 2 bases, with 10 bases left in between. Germline V CDR1 and CDR2: MNHNY, SVGAGI (reference sequence). CDR3 size: 16 residues. The CDR3 nucleotides read TGTGCCAGCAGTTACCCCGAGCGGGCTGGGGCCAACGTCCTGACTTTC. This gives the protein CASSYPERAGANVLTF.

The chain has TRBV6-2 or TRBV6-3 and TRBJ1-5; tentative D call: TRBD1 (5 bases). The V gene's germline CDR1 is MNHEY and CDR2 SVGEGT. CDR3 length: 16 amino acids. The V and J ends lost 2 bases and 7 bases respectively, with 18 bases between them. For the CDR3, the DNA is TGTGCCAGCAGTTACCATGGTTCGGGGGGTAGACAGCCCCAGCATTTT. Protein sequence: CASSYHGSGGRQPQHF.

The rearrangement uses TRBV5-6 and TRBJ2-3, with TRBD2 as a possible D gene (5 bases). CDR1 SGHDT and CDR2 YYEEEE come from the germline V gene. The CDR3 is made up of 14 amino acids. Trimming took 0 bases from V and 4 from J, leaving 9 bases between them. The CDR3: CASSLARVADTQYF. The DNA for the CDR3 is TGTGCCAGCAGCTTGGCGAGGGTGGCAGATACGCAGTATTTT.

On this clone itself: One end of the junction varies from germline; a read error may be responsible. This chain links TRBV7-7 with TRBJ2-7; 7 bases fit TRBD1. The germline gives CDR1 SSHAT, CDR2 FNYEAQ (reference sequence). The CDR3 totals 15 residues. CDR3 region: CASSPGQSSSYEQYF. The DNA of the CDR3 is TGTGCTAGCAGCCCGGGACAGTCATCCTCCTACGAGCAGTACTTC. Full variable domain (rest looked up from reference TRBV7-7 and TRBJ2-7): GAGVSQSPRYKVTKRGQDVTLRCDPISSHATLYWYQQALGQGPEFLTYFNYEAQPDKSGLPSDRFSAERPEGSISTLTIQRTEQRDSAMYRCASSPGQSSSYEQYFGPGTRLTVT.

The chain recombines TRBV24-1 with TRBJ2-1; D is undetermined. CDR1 and CDR2 from the germline V gene are KGHDR and SFDVKD. V was cut by 2 bases and J by 3 bases, with 4 bases left in between. The CDR3 is 13 residues long. The CDR3 DNA follows: TGTGCCACCAGTGATTCTAGCTACAATGAGCAGTTCTTC. Amino acid sequence: CATSDSSYNEQFF.

The chain carries TRBV4-1 and TRBJ1-1, with D perhaps matching TRBD1 (5 bases). In germline, CDR1 is MGHRA, CDR2 YSYEKL. The CDR3 length is 12 residues. V was cut by 4 bases and J by 10 bases, with 13 bases left in between. The CDR3 DNA reads as TGCGCCAGCAGCCCCGATACAAGGGGAGCTTTCTTT. Protein product: CASSPDTRGAFF.

Regarding this clone: The junction departs from the called germline gene at one end, perhaps through a read error. This CDR3 is also generated by other DNA sequences in the sample. The chain couples TRBV6-7 to TRBJ1-1; D uncertain. TRBV6-7 is classed as an ORF, of uncertain function. There are 14 residues in the CDR3. The DNA for the CDR3 is TGTGCCAGTAGTTACTGGGCAGGGAACACTGAAGCTTTCTTT. The encoded protein is CASSYWAGNTEAFF.

The chain carries TRBV9 and TRBJ1-1; TRBD1 is a possible D gene (5 bases). The V gene's germline CDR1 is SGDLS and CDR2 YYNGEE. There are 15 residues in the CDR3. The V and J ends lost 1 base and 3 bases respectively, with 13 bases between them. The CDR3, as DNA: TGTGCCAGCAGCGTATCGGGGGGAACGGACACTGAAGCTTTCTTT. This codes for CASSVSGGTDTEAFF.